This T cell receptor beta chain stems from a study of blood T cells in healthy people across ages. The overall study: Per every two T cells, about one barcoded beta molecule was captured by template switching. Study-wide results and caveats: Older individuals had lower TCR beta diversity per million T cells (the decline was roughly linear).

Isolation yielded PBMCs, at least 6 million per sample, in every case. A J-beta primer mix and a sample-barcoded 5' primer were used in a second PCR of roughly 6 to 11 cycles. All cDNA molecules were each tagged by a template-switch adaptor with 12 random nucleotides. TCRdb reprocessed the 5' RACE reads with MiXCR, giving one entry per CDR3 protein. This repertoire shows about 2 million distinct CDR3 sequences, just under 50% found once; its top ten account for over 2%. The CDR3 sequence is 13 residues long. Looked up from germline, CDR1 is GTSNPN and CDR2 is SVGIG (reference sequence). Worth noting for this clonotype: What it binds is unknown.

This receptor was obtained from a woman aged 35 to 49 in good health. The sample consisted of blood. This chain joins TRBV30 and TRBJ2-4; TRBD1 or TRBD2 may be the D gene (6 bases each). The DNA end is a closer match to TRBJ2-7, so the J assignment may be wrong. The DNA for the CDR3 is TGTGCCTGGATTGGCAGGGGAGGTGGCGAGCAGTACTTC. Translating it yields CAWIGRGGGEQYF.